One sample yielded the 20 T cell receptor beta chains listed below, sequenced in a study of blood T cell repertoires in COVID-19. Only in-frame clones appear in the TCRdb table, and some are missing; sequencing was by immunoSEQ multiplex PCR. The sample contains about 130,000 clones, about 89% of which appear only once. Sequenced sample: peripheral blood. These receptors were collected from a woman aged 65 to 85 with COVID-19, enrolled during active disease.

The rearrangement links TRBV3-1 (or the pseudogene TRBV3-2) to TRBJ2-1, with a weak D call TRBD1 (5 bases). CDR1 is LGHDT, CDR2 YNNKEL, per germline (reference sequence). The length of the CDR3 is 14 residues. Between the trimmed V and J ends, which lost 2 bases and 4 bases, there was a span of 9 bases. CDR3 bases: TGTGCCAGCAGCCAAAGACAGATTTACAATGAGCAGTTCTTC. This encodes CASSQRQIYNEQFF.

The chain employs TRBV2 and TRBJ1-5; D might be TRBD1 (6 bases). Germline-derived CDR1 and CDR2 are SNHLY and FYNNEI. V was trimmed by 6 bases and J by 6 bases, leaving 18 bases between them. This CDR3 region has 15 residues. CDR3 in DNA: TGTGCCAGCAGAGAGTACAGGGAAGGGGGTCAGCCCCAGCATTTT. It translates to CASREYREGGQPQHF.

The V and J genes are TRBV6-5 and TRBJ1-1; perhaps TRBD1 as D (5 bases). The germline V and J ends were trimmed by 5 bases and 7 bases, with 17 bases remaining between them. The CDR3 contains 14 residues. Germline V gene lookup returns CDR1 MNHEY and CDR2 SVGAGI. DNA for the CDR3: TGTGCCAGCAGTCAATCGAATAGGGGAGGTGAAGCTTTCTTT. It codes for CASSQSNRGGEAFF.

The rearrangement links TRBV5-3 to TRBJ2-5; D perhaps matches TRBD2 (5 bases). TRBV5-3 is identified as an open reading frame with a role that is uncertain. V shed 6 bases and J shed 5 bases, with 14 bases lying between them. This CDR3 has 13 residues. CDR3 in DNA: TGTGCCAGAACGGTTTGGAGGCGGGAGACCCAGTACTTC. This gives the protein CARTVWRRETQYF.

The V gene is TRBV18, the J gene TRBJ1-6; D is ambiguous. CDR1 is KGHSH, CDR2 LQKENI, per germline. Trimming removed 6 bases at V and 5 bases at J, with 11 bases between. CDR3 length equals 14 residues. CDR3 protein: CASSSRADNSPLHF. The CDR3, as DNA: TGTGCCAGCTCTTCGAGGGCGGATAATTCACCCCTCCACTTT.

V usage is TRBV5-1 and J usage is TRBJ1-6, with 9 bases matching TRBD1. In germline, CDR1 is SGHRS, CDR2 YFSETQ. J lost 7 bases, V lost 3 bases, and 5 bases had no gene match. CDR3 length: 15 residues. Here the CDR3 DNA reads TGCGCCAGCAGCTCCGATGGACAGGGGAATTCACCCCTCCACTTT. Translated, it gives CASSSDGQGNSPLHF.

V usage is TRBV9 and J usage is TRBJ2-5, with 14 bases aligning to TRBD2. After removal of 3 bases from V and 4 bases from J, the junction contained 5 bases not matched to a gene. The V gene's germline CDR1 is SGDLS and CDR2 YYNGEE. This CDR3 has 16 amino acids. The CDR3 nucleotides are TGTGCCAGCAGCGCGACTAGCGGGGGGGCTAGAGAGACCCAGTACTTC. Amino acid sequence: CASSATSGGARETQYF.

This clone was seen a handful of times. The chain couples TRBV10-2 to TRBJ2-7; 7 positions agree with TRBD1. CDR1 and CDR2 from the germline V gene are WSHSY and SAAADI. This CDR3 is 17 amino acids long. V lost 0 bases and J lost 0; bases outside the gene matches: 8. The CDR3 DNA reads as TGCGCCAGCAGTGAGTCGAAAAGGGGGCCCTTCTCCTACGAGCAGTACTTC. Its translation is CASSESKRGPFSYEQYF.

This sequence joins TRBV7-9 and TRBJ2-3; TRBD1 might be the D (6 bases). The length of the CDR3 is 12 residues. The ends were cut back, 5 bases at V and 14 bases at J, with 17 bases in the middle. Germline V gives CDR1 SEHNR, CDR2 FQNEAQ (reference sequence). As DNA, the CDR3 is TGTGCCAGCAGCCTAGACTTGGGACACAGGTATTTT. It yields the protein CASSLDLGHRYF.

V usage is TRBV19 and J usage is TRBJ2-1; D gene unclear. The germline CDR1 and CDR2 sequences are LNHDA and SQIVND (reference sequence). Trimming left V 5 bases short and J 2 bases short, with 16 bases between. This CDR3 has 16 amino acids. Here the CDR3 DNA reads TGTGCCAGTAGTCCCCTGGGCGCGACACCCTACAATGAGCAGTTCTTC. This encodes CASSPLGATPYNEQFF.

V usage is TRBV5-1 and J usage is TRBJ1-3; possibly TRBD1 for D (5 bases). V was pared by 0 bases and J by 2 bases, with 9 bases between. CDR3 size: 15 residues. Germline V lookup: CDR1 SGHRS, CDR2 YFSETQ. Here the CDR3 reads CASSLAPGAGNTIYF. DNA for the CDR3: TGCGCCAGCAGCTTGGCCCCGGGGGCTGGAAACACCATATATTTT.

This clone has just one count. The chain joins TRBV2 to TRBJ2-1, with 7 bases identical to TRBD1. CDR3 length equals 15 residues. CDR1 is SNHLY and CDR2 is FYNNEI in the germline V gene. The V gene end was trimmed by 7 bases and the J gene end by 6 bases; junction bases not matched to a gene: 12. The CDR3 here is CASKPRTGHSNEQFF. The CDR3 DNA follows: TGTGCCAGCAAACCAAGGACAGGTCATTCCAATGAGCAGTTCTTC.

The rearrangement joins TRBV5-1 to TRBJ1-3, with a tentative D call TRBD1 (6 bases). V lost 2 bases, J lost 4 bases, and 10 bases lay in between. CDR3 size: 14 residues. Germline CDR1 SGHRS, CDR2 YFSETQ. As DNA, the CDR3 is TGCGCCAGCAGCTTTGGGACAATAGGAAACACCATATATTTT. Encoded protein: CASSFGTIGNTIYF.

This chain links TRBV3-1 (or the pseudogene TRBV3-2) with TRBJ1-1; 11 bases line up with TRBD1. The germline V gene encodes CDR1 LGHDT and CDR2 YNNKEL (reference sequence). V lost 0 bases, J lost 7 bases, and 10 bases stayed unmatched. The CDR3 runs to 17 residues. Here the CDR3 reads CASSQDGGTGGRGEAFF. CDR3 DNA: TGTGCCAGCAGCCAAGATGGAGGGACAGGGGGAAGGGGTGAAGCTTTCTTT.

In this sample, this clone turned up once. The chain combines TRBV2 with TRBJ2-1; TRBD2 matches 8 bases. The CDR3 covers 14 residues. Trimming took 9 bases from V and 8 from J; bases not matched to a gene: 12. Germline V lookup: CDR1 SNHLY, CDR2 FYNNEI. The CDR3 coding sequence is TGTGCCAGACAGCGGACTAGCAGTGCCGATGAGCAGTTCTTC. This codes for CARQRTSSADEQFF.

This clone was recorded only once. This sequence joins TRBV5-1 and TRBJ2-7, with D possibly TRBD1 on 5 matching bases. The length of the CDR3 is 14 residues. V lost 0 bases, J lost 7 bases, and 14 bases lay in between. Germline values: CDR1 SGHRS, CDR2 YFSETQ. The CDR3, as DNA: TGCGCCAGCAGCTTGGGCCAGGGTCCTACTGAGCAGTACTTC. Residues: CASSLGQGPTEQYF.

The chain employs TRBV5-1 and TRBJ1-3; 9 bases align to TRBD1. The CDR3 contains 16 residues. V lost 4 bases and J lost 4; bases outside the gene matches: 9. Germline V gives CDR1 SGHRS, CDR2 YFSETQ. The CDR3 loop is CASSPGQGIPGNTIYF. The CDR3, as DNA: TGCGCCAGCAGCCCCGGACAGGGGATACCCGGAAACACCATATATTTT.

The CDR3 loop is CASTPGWGDGGYTF. For the CDR3, the DNA is TGTGCCAGCACCCCTGGATGGGGGGACGGGGGCTACACCTTC. J is TRBJ1-2 and V is TRBV7-9; D is perhaps TRBD1 (5 bases). V was trimmed by 7 bases and J by 8 bases, leaving 20 bases between them. Per germline, CDR1 SEHNR and CDR2 FQNEAQ (reference sequence). CDR3 length: 14 residues.

The V and J genes are TRBV2 and TRBJ1-1, with TRBD1 identical over 7 bases. V gave up 6 bases and J gave up 1 base; unmatched junction bases: 11. The germline V gene has CDR1 SNHLY and CDR2 FYNNEI. The CDR3 is 16 amino acids. The CDR3 region is CASRATGPGTNTEAFF. The CDR3 DNA reads TGTGCCAGCAGAGCGACAGGGCCGGGTACGAACACTGAAGCTTTCTTT.

The chain is built from TRBV2 and TRBJ1-5; tentatively, D is TRBD1 (6 bases). This CDR3 is built from 13 residues. Germline values: CDR1 SNHLY, CDR2 FYNNEI. Trimming pared 7 bases from V and 2 bases from J, leaving 9 bases between. The DNA for the CDR3 is TGTGCCAGCACACAGGGTGGCAATCAGCCCCAGCATTTT. It yields the protein CASTQGGNQPQHF.